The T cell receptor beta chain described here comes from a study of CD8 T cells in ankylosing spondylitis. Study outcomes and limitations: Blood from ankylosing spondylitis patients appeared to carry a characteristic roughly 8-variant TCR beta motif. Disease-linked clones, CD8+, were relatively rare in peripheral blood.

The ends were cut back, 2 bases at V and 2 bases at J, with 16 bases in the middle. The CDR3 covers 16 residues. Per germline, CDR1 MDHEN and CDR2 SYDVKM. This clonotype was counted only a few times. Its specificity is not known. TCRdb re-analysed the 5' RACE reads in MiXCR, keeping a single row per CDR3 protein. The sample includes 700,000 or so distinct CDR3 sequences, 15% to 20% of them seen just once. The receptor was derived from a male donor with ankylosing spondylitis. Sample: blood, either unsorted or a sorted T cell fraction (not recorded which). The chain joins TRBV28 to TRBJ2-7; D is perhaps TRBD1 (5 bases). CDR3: CASSLGFVTEPYEQYF. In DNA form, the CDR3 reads TGTGCCAGCAGTTTAGGTTTCGTGACAGAACCCTACGAGCAGTACTTC.